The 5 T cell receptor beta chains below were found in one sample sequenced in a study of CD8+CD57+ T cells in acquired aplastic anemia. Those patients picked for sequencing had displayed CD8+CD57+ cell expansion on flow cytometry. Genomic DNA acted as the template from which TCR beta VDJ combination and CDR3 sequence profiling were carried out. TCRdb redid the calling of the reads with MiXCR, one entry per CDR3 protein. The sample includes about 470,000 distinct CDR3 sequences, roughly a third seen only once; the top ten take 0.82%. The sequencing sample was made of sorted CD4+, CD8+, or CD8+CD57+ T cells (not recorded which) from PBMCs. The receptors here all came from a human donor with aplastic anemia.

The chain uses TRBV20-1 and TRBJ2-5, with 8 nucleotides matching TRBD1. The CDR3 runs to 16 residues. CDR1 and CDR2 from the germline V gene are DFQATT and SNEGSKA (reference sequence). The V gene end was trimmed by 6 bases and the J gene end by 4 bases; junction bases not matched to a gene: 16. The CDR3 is CSAPRTGTGLIETQYF. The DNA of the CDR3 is TGCAGTGCACCGAGGACAGGGACTGGGCTAATAGAGACCCAGTACTTC.

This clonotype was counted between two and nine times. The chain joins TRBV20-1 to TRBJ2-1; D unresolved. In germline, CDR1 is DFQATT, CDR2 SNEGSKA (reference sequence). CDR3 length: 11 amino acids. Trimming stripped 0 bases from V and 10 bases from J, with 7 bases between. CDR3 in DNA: TGCAGTGCTAGAGATCTCGCGGAGCAGTTCTTC. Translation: CSARDLAEQFF.

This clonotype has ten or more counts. In DNA form, the CDR3 reads TGTGCCAGCAGTGGACAGAAATATGGCTACACCTTC. Encoded protein: CASSGQKYGYTF. The gene calls are TRBV2 and TRBJ1-2, with D possibly being TRBD1 (5 bases). V was shortened by 4 bases and J by 5 bases, with 8 bases between the two germline ends. There are 12 residues in the CDR3. CDR1 SNHLY and CDR2 FYNNEI come from the germline V gene.

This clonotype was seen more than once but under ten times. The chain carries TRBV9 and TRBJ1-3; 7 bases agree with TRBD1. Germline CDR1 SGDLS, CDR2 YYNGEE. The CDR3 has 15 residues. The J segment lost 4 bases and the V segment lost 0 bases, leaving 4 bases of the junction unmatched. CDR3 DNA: TGTGCCAGCAGCGTAGATCCAGGGGGAGGAAACACCATATATTTT. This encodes CASSVDPGGGNTIYF.

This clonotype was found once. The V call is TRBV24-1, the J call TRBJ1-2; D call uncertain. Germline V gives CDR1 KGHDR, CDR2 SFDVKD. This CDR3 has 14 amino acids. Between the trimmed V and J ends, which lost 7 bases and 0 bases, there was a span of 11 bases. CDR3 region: CATSPSGANYGYTF. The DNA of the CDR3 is TGTGCCACCAGCCCGAGCGGAGCTAACTATGGCTACACCTTC.